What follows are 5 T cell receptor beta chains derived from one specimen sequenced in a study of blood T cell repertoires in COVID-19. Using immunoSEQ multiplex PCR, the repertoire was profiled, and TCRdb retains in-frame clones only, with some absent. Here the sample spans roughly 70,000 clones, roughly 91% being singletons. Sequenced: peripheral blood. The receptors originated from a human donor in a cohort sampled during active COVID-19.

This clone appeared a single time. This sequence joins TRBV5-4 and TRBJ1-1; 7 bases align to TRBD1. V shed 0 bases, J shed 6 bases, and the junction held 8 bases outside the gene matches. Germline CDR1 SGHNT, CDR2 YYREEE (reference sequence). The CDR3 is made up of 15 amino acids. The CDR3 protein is CASSLGYRGKPEAFF. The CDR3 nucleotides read TGTGCCAGCAGCTTGGGCTACAGGGGAAAACCTGAAGCTTTCTTT.

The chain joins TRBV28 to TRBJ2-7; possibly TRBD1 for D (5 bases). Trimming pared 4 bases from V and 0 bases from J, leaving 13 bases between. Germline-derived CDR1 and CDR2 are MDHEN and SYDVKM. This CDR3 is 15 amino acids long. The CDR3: CASSSEQVSSYEQYF. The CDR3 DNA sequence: TGTGCCAGCAGTTCCGAACAGGTGAGCTCCTACGAGCAGTACTTC.

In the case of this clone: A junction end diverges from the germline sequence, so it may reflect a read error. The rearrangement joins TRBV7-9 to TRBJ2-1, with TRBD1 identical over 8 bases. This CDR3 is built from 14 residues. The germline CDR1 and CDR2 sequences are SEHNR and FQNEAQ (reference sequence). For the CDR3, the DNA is TGTGCCAGCAGTTTGACCGGGACAGGCAATGATCAGTTCTTC. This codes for CASSLTGTGNDQFF.

The CDR3 region is CASSSTAGSYEQYF. The CDR3 coding sequence is TGTGCCAGCAGCTCCACCGCAGGATCCTACGAGCAGTACTTC. The V call is TRBV7-2, the J call TRBJ2-7; D unclear. The CDR3 is made up of 14 amino acids. Deletions cut 4 bases from V and 1 base from J, with 11 bases between. The germline gives CDR1 SGHTA, CDR2 FQGNSA.

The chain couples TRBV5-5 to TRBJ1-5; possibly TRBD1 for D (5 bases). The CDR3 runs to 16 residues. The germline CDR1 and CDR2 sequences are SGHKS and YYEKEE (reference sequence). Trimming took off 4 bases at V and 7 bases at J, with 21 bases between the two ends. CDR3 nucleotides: TGTGCCAGCAGCCGAGACTCAGGGAGACTAGGCCAGCCCCAGCATTTT. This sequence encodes CASSRDSGRLGQPQHF.